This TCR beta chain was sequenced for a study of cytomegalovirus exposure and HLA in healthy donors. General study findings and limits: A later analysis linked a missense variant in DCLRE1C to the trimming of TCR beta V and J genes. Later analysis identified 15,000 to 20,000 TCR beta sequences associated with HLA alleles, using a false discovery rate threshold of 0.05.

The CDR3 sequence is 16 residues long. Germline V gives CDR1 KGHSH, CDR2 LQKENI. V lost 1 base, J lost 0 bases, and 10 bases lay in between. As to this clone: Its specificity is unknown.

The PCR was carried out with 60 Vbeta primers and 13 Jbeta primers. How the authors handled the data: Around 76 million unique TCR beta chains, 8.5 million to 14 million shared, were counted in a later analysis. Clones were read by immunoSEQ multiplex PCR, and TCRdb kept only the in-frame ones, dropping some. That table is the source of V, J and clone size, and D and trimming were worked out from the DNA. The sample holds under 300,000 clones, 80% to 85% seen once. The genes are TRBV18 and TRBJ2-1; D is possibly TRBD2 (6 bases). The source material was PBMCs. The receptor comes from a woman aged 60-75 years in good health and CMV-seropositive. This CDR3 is CASSPLRGSSYNEQFF. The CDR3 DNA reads TGTGCCAGCTCACCACTTCGGGGGAGCTCCTACAATGAGCAGTTCTTC. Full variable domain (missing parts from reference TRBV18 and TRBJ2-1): NAGVMQNPRHLVRRRGQEARLRCSPMKGHSHVYWYRQLPEEGLKFMVYLQKENIIDESGMPKERFSAEFPKEGPSILRIQQVVRGDSAAYFCASSPLRGSSYNEQFFGPGTRLTVL.